The TCR beta chain described here comes from a study of T cell repertoires in cytomegalovirus infection. Study-wide background: Both a matching HLA type and CMV infection were indicated by public TCR beta signatures.

Findings and limits, study-wide: Dominating the ex vivo response were TCR beta clonotypes that were CMV-specific and HLA-C-restricted.

There are a few counts of this clonotype. Its antigen is as yet unknown. The CDR3 consists of 15 residues. J lost 4 bases, V lost 5 bases, and 9 bases had no gene match. The germline V gene has CDR1 SGHVS and CDR2 FQNEAQ. TCRdb passed the reads through MiXCR, listing each CDR3 protein once. The table lists some 920,000 distinct CDR3 sequences, roughly 31% of them singletons. Here the sequenced sample was cultured CD8+ T cells from PBMCs, taken from culture after CMV antigen stimulation. This sequence joins TRBV7-8 and TRBJ2-7; 9 bases fit TRBD1. This TCR was sampled from a human donor in good health (CMV status not recorded). Some clones in this sample may be carry-over from other donors' samples. The chain's CDR3 is CASSPTRQGGYEQYF. The CDR3 nucleotides are TGTGCCAGCAGCCCGACCCGACAGGGGGGATACGAGCAGTACTTC.